This T cell receptor beta chain was captured in a study of T-cell memory formation after mild COVID-19. Study context: Clusters of TCRs were largely donor specific. Study-wide findings and caveats: The authors did not confirm SARS-CoV-2 specificity of second-wave clones peaking day 37. The study found balanced CD4/CD8 in clones contracting day 15 to 85 and a CD4+ lean in later expanders.

Within the sample, this clonotype is large. Its antigen remains unidentified. A 5'RACE reaction primed in the constant segment made cDNA libraries of TCR alpha and TCR beta, and these carried sample barcodes and UMIs. TCRdb reanalysed the 5' RACE reads using MiXCR and keeps one entry per CDR3 protein. The sample consists of 840 or so distinct CDR3 sequences, around 45% of them appearing once. J was trimmed by 0 bases and V by 6 bases; bases with no gene match: 10. CDR3 length: 17 residues. CDR1 is SEHNR and CDR2 is FQNEAQ in the germline V gene (reference sequence). The sample consisted of PBMCs or a T cell subset sorted from them (not recorded which). The chain has TRBV7-9 and TRBJ2-7; 11 nucleotides align to TRBD2. This TCR was sampled from an adult who had mild COVID-19 (a few samples of this study predate the infection). Cell type and time point are not known. CDR3 residues: CASSHAPGLAVSYEQYF. The CDR3 DNA reads as TGTGCCAGCAGTCACGCCCCGGGACTAGCGGTCTCCTACGAGCAGTACTTC.